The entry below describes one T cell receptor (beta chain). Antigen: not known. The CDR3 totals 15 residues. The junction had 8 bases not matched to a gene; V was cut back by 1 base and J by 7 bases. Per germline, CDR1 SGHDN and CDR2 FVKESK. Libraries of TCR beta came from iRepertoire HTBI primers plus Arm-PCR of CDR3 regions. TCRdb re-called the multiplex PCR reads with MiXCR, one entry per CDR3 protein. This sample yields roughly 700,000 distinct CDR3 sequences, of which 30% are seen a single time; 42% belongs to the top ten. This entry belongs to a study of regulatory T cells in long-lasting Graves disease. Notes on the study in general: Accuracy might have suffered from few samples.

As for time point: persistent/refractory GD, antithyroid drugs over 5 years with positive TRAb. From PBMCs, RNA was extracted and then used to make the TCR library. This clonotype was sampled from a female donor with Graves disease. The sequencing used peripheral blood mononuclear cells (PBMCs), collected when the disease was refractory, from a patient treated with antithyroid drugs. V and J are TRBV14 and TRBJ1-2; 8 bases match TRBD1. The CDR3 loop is CASSQVRQGSGGYTF. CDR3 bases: TGTGCCAGCAGCCAAGTGAGACAGGGGAGCGGTGGCTACACCTTC. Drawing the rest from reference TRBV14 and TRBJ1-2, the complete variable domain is EAGVTQFPSHSVIEKGQTVTLRCDPISGHDNLYWYRRVMGKEIKFLLHFVKESKQDESGMPNNRFLAERTGGTYSTLKVQPAELEDSGVYFCASSQVRQGSGGYTFGSGTRLTVV.